This TCR beta chain was sequenced for a study of blood T cell repertoires in COVID-19. The CDR3 runs to 11 residues. Germline loops: CDR1 DFQATT, CDR2 SNEGSKA (reference sequence). Trimming at V came to 0 bases and at J to 10 bases, leaving 1 base not matched to a gene. Method: immunoSEQ multiplex PCR; TCRdb's copy keeps in-frame clones and lacks some. The sample has about 440,000 clones, 87% seen once. This TCR derives from a woman aged 18-29 years with acute COVID-19. Sequencing used PBMCs or T cells enriched from blood (not recorded which). The genes are TRBV20-1 and TRBJ2-3; 7 nucleotides agree with TRBD2. The CDR3 here is CSARERESQYF. The CDR3 DNA reads as TGCAGTGCTAGAGAGCGGGAGTCGCAGTATTTT.